Below are 19 T cell receptor beta chains sequenced from a single sample in a study of technical replicates of blood from four donors. Repertoires were generated with immunoSEQ multiplex PCR, while TCRdb's copy carries only in-frame clones and drops some. The sample records about 79,000 clones, approximately 94% being singletons. The sequenced sample was T cells isolated from PBMCs. The source of these receptors is a human donor in good health.

V and J are TRBV6-1 and TRBJ2-1, with 12 positions matching TRBD2. The CDR3 has 16 amino acids. CDR1 MNHNS and CDR2 SASEGT come from the germline V gene. Unmatched junction bases numbered 6, after V lost 2 bases and J lost 7 bases. CDR3 bases: TGTGCCAGCAGTGAACATATACTAGCGGGGGGAAATGAGCAGTTCTTC. This sequence encodes CASSEHILAGGNEQFF.

V usage is TRBV29-1 and J usage is TRBJ2-2; TRBD2 matches 13 bases. The CDR3 extends over 20 amino acids. Losses at the gene ends were 6 bases for V and 0 bases for J; bases not matched to a gene: 16. Per germline, CDR1 SQVTM and CDR2 ANQGSEA. CDR3 sequence: CSVATTDYTSGRANTGELFF. Written as DNA, the CDR3 is TGCAGCGTAGCCACCACCGATTATACTAGCGGGAGGGCGAACACCGGGGAGCTGTTTTTT.

The chain uses TRBV27 and TRBJ2-3, with a weak D call TRBD2 (6 bases). The germline CDR1 and CDR2 sequences are MNHEY and SMNVEV (reference sequence). The V end was cut by 2 bases, the J end by 5 bases, with 17 bases between. CDR3 length: 16 amino acids. In DNA, the CDR3 is TGTGCCAGCAGTTTACTGGGCGGGATTAGTGTAGATACGCAGTATTTT. Protein: CASSLLGGISVDTQYF.

This chain joins TRBV5-1 and TRBJ1-1, with 8 nucleotides matching TRBD1. The CDR3 length is 15 residues. CDR1 SGHRS and CDR2 YFSETQ come from the germline V gene. After removal of 7 bases from V and 1 base from J, the junction contained 9 bases not matched to a gene. CDR3 amino acids: CASRDRQGWNTEAFF. In nucleotides, the CDR3 is TGCGCCAGCCGGGACAGGCAAGGGTGGAACACTGAAGCTTTCTTT.

The rearrangement links TRBV9 to TRBJ2-1; 13 bases align to TRBD2. Germline CDR1 SGDLS, CDR2 YYNGEE. The trim removed 2 bases at V and 3 bases at J, leaving 2 bases unmatched. The CDR3 loop spans 16 amino acids. The CDR3 region has the DNA TGTGCCAGCAGCGTGGGACTAGCGGGATTCTACAATGAGCAGTTCTTC. This encodes CASSVGLAGFYNEQFF.

The count of this clone is one. The chain employs TRBV10-2 and TRBJ2-3; D may be TRBD1 (7 bases). CDR3 length: 16 amino acids. Germline V gene data show CDR1 as WSHSY and CDR2 as SAAADI. V was shortened by 8 bases and J by 0 bases, with 18 bases between the two germline ends. Here the CDR3 reads CASRGMTGTSTDTQYF. The CDR3, as DNA: TGCGCCAGCCGGGGTATGACAGGGACTAGCACAGATACGCAGTATTTT.

The chain employs TRBV6-6 and TRBJ2-2; TRBD1 matches at 8 bases. There are 15 residues in the CDR3. V gave up 6 bases and J gave up 5 bases; unmatched junction bases: 8. In germline, CDR1 is MNHNY, CDR2 SVGAGI (reference sequence). CDR3 in DNA: TGTGCCAGCAGGAAGGACAGGGATCGGACCGGGGAGCTGTTTTTT. Encoded protein: CASRKDRDRTGELFF.

The chain couples TRBV4-1 to TRBJ1-1; D is unclear. Germline V CDR1 and CDR2: MGHRA, YSYEKL. CDR3 length: 13 residues. V was clipped by 3 bases and J by 4 bases, with 9 bases between them. The chain's CDR3 is CASSQERITEAFF. The CDR3 nucleotides are TGCGCCAGCAGCCAGGAGAGAATCACTGAAGCTTTCTTT.

The chain joins TRBV18 to TRBJ1-2; D call uncertain. In germline, CDR1 is KGHSH, CDR2 LQKENI. The CDR3 contains 15 residues. Deletions cut 2 bases from V and 4 bases from J, with 14 bases between. The CDR3 region has the DNA TGTGCCAGCTCACCAGGCGAGGCCCAGACCTATGGCTACACCTTC. Translation gives CASSPGEAQTYGYTF.

The V call is TRBV2, the J call TRBJ1-1, with 11 bases aligning to TRBD1. The CDR3 is 18 amino acids. CDR1 SNHLY and CDR2 FYNNEI come from the germline V gene. With V trimmed by 4 bases and J by 3 bases, 13 bases remained unmatched. CDR3: CASSAPWTGGEEDTEAFF. In DNA, the CDR3 is TGTGCCAGCAGTGCCCCTTGGACAGGGGGCGAAGAGGACACTGAAGCTTTCTTT.

The rearrangement joins TRBV18 to TRBJ1-6, with a possible D match to TRBD1 (6 bases). The V gene's germline CDR1 is KGHSH and CDR2 LQKENI. CDR3 size: 16 residues. Trimming cost V 3 bases and J 7 bases, with 16 bases left between them. CDR3 in DNA: TGTGCCAGCTCACCGCGGCGGACAGAAGAAAATTCACCCCTCCACTTT. Protein product: CASSPRRTEENSPLHF.

The rearrangement uses TRBV11-3 and TRBJ2-7; TRBD2 matches at 12 bases. Looked up from germline, CDR1 is SGHNT and CDR2 is YENEEA. Trimming removed 2 bases from V and 2 bases from J; junction bases left unmatched: 7. The CDR3 contains 17 residues. The CDR3 nucleotides read TGTGCCAGCAGCTTATCATTTGGACTAGCGGGAACCTACGAGCAGTACTTC. It encodes CASSLSFGLAGTYEQYF.

The rearrangement uses TRBV7-3 and TRBJ1-1; D call uncertain. The CDR3 is 16 residues long. V was cut by 1 base and J by 2 bases, with 14 bases left in between. Germline V gene data show CDR1 as SGHTA and CDR2 as FQGTGA. CDR3 in amino acids: CASSLNHGDCNTEAFF. CDR3 coding DNA: TGTGCCAGCAGCTTAAACCACGGGGATTGTAACACTGAAGCTTTCTTT.

The chain recombines TRBV2 with TRBJ1-5, with a possible D match to TRBD1 (5 bases). Germline V lookup: CDR1 SNHLY, CDR2 FYNNEI. This CDR3 comprises 13 residues. Trimming left V 7 bases short and J 0 bases short, with 7 bases between. The CDR3 sequence is CASIRDSNQPQHF. Here the CDR3 DNA reads TGTGCCAGCATCAGGGATAGCAATCAGCCCCAGCATTTT. The full variable domain, its missing parts supplied by reference TRBV2 and TRBJ1-5, is EPEVTQTPSHQVTQMGQEVILRCVPISNHLYFYWYRQILGQKVEFLVSFYNNEISEKSEIFDDQFSVERPDGSNFTLKIRSTKLEDSAMYFCASIRDSNQPQHFGDGTRLSIL.

This rearrangement joins TRBV9 to TRBJ2-1; maybe TRBD2 (7 bases). CDR3 length: 17 amino acids. CDR1 is SGDLS and CDR2 is YYNGEE in the germline V gene. Trimming pared 4 bases from V and 4 bases from J, leaving 21 bases between. CDR3 sequence (DNA): TGTGCCAGCAGCCCTAAAGTCGGCAGGGGAGGGTACAATGAGCAGTTCTTC. Its translation is CASSPKVGRGGYNEQFF.

The V gene is TRBV27, the J gene TRBJ1-4; TRBD1 agrees at 7 bases. This CDR3 is built from 15 residues. V was pared by 3 bases and J by 4 bases, with 5 bases of the junction left unmatched. CDR1 and CDR2 (germline): MNHEY, SMNVEV (reference sequence). Written as DNA, the CDR3 is TGTGCCAGCAGTTTGTACAGGGGCTTTAATGAAAAACTGTTTTTT. Its protein is CASSLYRGFNEKLFF.

This chain connects TRBV4-1 to TRBJ1-1, with D maybe TRBD1 (6 bases). V lost 2 bases to trimming and J lost 8 bases, with 18 bases between them. Germline values: CDR1 MGHRA, CDR2 YSYEKL. This CDR3 comprises 15 residues. This CDR3 reads CASSQFMQGRMEAFF. In DNA, the CDR3 is TGCGCCAGCAGCCAATTTATGCAGGGGCGAATGGAAGCTTTCTTT.

The rearrangement joins TRBV6-5 to TRBJ1-1; D gene uncertain. CDR1 and CDR2 (germline): MNHEY, SVGAGI. The CDR3 totals 12 residues. V lost 4 bases to trimming and J lost 10 bases, with 13 bases between them. CDR3 bases: TGTGCCAGCAGTTCTCAATGGGCCGGAGCTTTCTTT. Translation: CASSSQWAGAFF.

The V call is TRBV4-2, the J call TRBJ1-1, with TRBD1 matching 7 bases. This CDR3 spans 18 amino acids. The ends lost 8 bases at V and 2 bases at J; junction bases unmatched: 20. Germline CDR1 reads LGHNA; CDR2 reads YNFKEQ. This CDR3 reads CASRTSVERGLENTEAFF. CDR3 bases: TGTGCCAGCCGGACGTCCGTCGAGAGGGGGCTGGAAAACACTGAAGCTTTCTTT.